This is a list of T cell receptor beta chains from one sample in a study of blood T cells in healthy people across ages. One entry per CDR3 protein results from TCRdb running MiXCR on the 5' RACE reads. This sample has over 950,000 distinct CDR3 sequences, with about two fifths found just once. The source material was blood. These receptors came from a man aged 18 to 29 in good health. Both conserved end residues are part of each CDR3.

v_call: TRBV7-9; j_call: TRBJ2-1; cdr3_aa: CASSLGTSGRSYNEQFF
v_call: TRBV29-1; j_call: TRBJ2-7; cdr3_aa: CSVSAGPYEQYF
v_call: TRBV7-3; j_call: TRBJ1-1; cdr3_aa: CASSLGQGGSTEAFF
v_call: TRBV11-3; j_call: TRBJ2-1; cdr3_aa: CASSLDPLRDSYNEQFF
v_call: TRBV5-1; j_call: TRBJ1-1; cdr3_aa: CASSFSGTNTEAFF
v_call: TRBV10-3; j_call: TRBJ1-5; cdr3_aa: CAISEDSNQPQHF
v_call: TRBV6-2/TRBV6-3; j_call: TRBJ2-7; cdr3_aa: CASSTPRDGNYEQYF
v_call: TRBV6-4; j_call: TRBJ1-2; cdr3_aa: CASSRTGLGYGYTF
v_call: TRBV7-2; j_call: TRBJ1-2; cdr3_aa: CASSLNGVRTGYTF
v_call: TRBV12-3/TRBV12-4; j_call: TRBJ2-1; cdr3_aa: CASGGGDEQFF
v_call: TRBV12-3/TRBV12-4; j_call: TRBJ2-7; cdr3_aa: CASSLGQGIYEQYF
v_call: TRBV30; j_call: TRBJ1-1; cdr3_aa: CAWSASHLAFF
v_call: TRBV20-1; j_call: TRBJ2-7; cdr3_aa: CSARDFRATYNEQYF
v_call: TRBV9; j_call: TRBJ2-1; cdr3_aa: CASSGSLSGRSYNEQFF
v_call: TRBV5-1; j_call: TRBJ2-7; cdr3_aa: CASAAEWRGVYEQYF
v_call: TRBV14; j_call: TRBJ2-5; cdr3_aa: CASSPRLRTVQETQYF
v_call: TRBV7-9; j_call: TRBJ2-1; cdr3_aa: CASSANRDNEQFF
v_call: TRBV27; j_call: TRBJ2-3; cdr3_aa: CASSRTESGTQYF
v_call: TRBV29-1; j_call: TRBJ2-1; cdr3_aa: CSVFGGDRGLINEQFF
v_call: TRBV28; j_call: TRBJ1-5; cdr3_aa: CASSFEGSSNQPQHF
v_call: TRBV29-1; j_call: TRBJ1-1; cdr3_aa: CSVGRVLNTEAFF
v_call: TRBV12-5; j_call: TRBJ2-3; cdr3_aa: CASGETDTQYF
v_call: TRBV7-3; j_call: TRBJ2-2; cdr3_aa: CASSLTADRDTGELFF
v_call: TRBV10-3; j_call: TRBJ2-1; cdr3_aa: CAISGDRGEYYNEQFF
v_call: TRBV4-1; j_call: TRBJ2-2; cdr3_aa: CASSQDAGEDTGELFF
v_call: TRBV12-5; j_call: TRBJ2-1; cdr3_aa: CASADYNEQFF
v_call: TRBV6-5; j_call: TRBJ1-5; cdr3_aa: CASSPGGLYSNQPQHF
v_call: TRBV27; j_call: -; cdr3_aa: CASSLSGSYNEQYF
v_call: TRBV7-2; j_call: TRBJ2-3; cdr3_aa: CASSFAGRGEGTDTQYF
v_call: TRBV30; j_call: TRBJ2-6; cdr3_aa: CAWRTAGANVLTF
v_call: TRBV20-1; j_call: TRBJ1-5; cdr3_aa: CSARPIRPGGRVSNQPQHF
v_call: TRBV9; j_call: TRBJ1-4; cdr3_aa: CASSFGGGVNEKLFF
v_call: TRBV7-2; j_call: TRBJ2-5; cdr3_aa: CASNPRPSETQYF
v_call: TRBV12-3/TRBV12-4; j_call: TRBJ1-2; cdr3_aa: CASSLEGYRSTGYTF
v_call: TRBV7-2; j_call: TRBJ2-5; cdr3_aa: CASSFSGVGETQYF
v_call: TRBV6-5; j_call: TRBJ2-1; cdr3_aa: CASTDRAGAAYNEQFF
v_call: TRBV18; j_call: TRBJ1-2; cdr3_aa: CASSPTTDVNYGYTF
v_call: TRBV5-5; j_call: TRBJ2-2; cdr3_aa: CASSEQPRGLFF
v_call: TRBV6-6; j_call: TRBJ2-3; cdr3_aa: CASSYPTQGARDTQYF
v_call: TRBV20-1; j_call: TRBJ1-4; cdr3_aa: CSARTAGNEKLFF
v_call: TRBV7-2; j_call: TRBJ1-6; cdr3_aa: CASSFSGFNSPLHF
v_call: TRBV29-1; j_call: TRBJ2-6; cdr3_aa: CSVEGGGTIGANVLTF
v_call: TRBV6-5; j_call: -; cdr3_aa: CASSPPGSRIYEQYF
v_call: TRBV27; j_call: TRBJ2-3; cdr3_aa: CASSLFGPGGTDTQYF
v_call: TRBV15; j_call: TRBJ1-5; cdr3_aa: CATSRAGGGNQPQHF
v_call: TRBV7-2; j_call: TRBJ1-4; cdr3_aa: CASSLTGVPEKLFF
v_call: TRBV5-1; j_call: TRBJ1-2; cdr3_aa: CASSSLDGGYTF
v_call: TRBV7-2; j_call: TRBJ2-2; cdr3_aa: CASSPRTEITGELFF
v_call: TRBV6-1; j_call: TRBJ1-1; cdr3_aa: CASSEGEKLAFF
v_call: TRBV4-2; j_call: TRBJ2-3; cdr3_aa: CASSQAVGTPRDTQYF
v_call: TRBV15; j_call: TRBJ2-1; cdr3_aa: CATSRDSGTSDYNEQFF
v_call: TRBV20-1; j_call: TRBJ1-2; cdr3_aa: CSAKGPAGDNYGYTF
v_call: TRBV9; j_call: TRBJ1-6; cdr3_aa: CASSVGGSQHSPLHF
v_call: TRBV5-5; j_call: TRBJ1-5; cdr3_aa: CASSSSGISGNQPQHF
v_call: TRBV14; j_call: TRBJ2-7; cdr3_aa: CASSQFATYEQYF
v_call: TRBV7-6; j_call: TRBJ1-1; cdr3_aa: CASSLIAADRPAFF
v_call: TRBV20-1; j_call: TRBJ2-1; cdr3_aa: CSAKETGGFYNEQFF
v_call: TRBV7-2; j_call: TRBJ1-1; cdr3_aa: CASSDSQGFNTEAFF
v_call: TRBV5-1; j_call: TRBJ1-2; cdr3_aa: CASSLVGAGGYGYTF